The clone carrying this T cell receptor beta chain showed up just a few times. The target antigen is unknown. V was pared by 7 bases and J by 0 bases, with 13 bases between. Looked up from germline, CDR1 is GTSNPN and CDR2 is SVGIG (reference sequence). CDR3 size: 15 residues. This sample was included in a study of CD8 T cells in ankylosing spondylitis. Study-level findings and limits: CD8+ disease-linked clones were present at relatively low frequencies in blood. Made up of several highly homologous variants, a TCR beta motif appeared characteristic of ankylosing spondylitis blood.

TCRdb independently ran MiXCR on the 5' RACE reads; one entry per CDR3 protein. This sample has around 140,000 distinct CDR3 sequences, with about a sixth found just once. The sequenced sample consisted of blood, either unsorted or a sorted T cell fraction (not recorded which). This TCR was sampled from a male donor with ankylosing spondylitis. This chain connects TRBV30 to TRBJ1-6; no clear D. The CDR3 DNA follows: TGTGCCTCCTACCTCGTGGGCTCCTATAATTCACCCCTCCACTTT. This sequence encodes CASYLVGSYNSPLHF.